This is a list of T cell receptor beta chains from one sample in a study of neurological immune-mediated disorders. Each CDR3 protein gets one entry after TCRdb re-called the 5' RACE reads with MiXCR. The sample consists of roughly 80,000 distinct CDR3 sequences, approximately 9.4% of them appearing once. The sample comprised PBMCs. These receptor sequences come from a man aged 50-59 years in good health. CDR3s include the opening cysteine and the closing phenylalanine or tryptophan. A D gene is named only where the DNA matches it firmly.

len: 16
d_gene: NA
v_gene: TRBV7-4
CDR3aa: CASSLDLAGEDYEQYF

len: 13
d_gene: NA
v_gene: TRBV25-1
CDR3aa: CASSGQGQNIQYF

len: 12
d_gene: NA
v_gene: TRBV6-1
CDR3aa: CASTSGVDEQYF

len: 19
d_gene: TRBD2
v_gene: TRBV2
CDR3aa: CASSEVPSGGTSSTDTQYF

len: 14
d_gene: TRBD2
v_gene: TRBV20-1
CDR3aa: CSARRGVEFPEQFF

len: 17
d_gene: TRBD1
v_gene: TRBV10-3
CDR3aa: CATSKPGQGVSNQPQHF

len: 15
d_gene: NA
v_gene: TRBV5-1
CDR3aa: CASSLGSSGANVLTF

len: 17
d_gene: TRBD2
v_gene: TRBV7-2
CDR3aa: CASSRPLAGANTDTQYF

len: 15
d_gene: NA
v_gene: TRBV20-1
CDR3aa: CSAFHSGRIGEKLFF

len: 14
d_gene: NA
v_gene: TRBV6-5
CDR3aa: CASCPGEVNYGYTF

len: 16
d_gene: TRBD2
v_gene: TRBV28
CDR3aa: CASSSLAGGPYNEQFF

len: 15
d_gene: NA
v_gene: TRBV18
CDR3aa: CASSPPTVVYNEQFF